The present TCR beta chain was sequenced within a study of cytomegalovirus exposure and HLA in healthy donors. The germline V and J ends were trimmed by 4 bases and 4 bases, with 16 bases remaining between them. Germline values: CDR1 SGHVS, CDR2 FQNEAQ. CDR3 size: 15 residues. PCR amplification relied on 60 Vbeta primers (plus 13 Jbeta primers). The data were produced by immunoSEQ multiplex PCR, yet TCRdb's version contains in-frame clones alone and is incomplete. In the table there are some 200,000 clones, approximately 83% of which are singletons. The TCR sequence derives from a boy under 10 years old in good health and CMV-seronegative. Specimen: PBMCs. The chain uses TRBV7-8 and TRBJ1-1, with D tentatively TRBD1 (6 bases). The CDR3 loop is CASSSKGLGGTEAFF. CDR3 nucleotide sequence: TGTGCCAGCAGCTCCAAAGGCTTAGGGGGCACTGAAGCTTTCTTT.